A single sample gave rise to the 15 T cell receptor beta chains below, sequenced in a study of response to subunit inactivated influenza vaccine (dated by TCRdb to 2017 to 2018). To prepare the library, RT-PCR was applied. TCRdb names Illumina HiSeq 2500 as the instrument used. The public reads were run again by TCRdb, first through fastp at Q25 and then through MiXCR, and only productive beta chains were kept. One record per CDR3 amino acid sequence lists the most common genes and DNA. The sample yields a few hundred thousand distinct CDR3 sequences; roughly 22% were counted once. Around 10% of the sample is in the top ten clones. The source material was PBMCs from blood, sampled about 19 months after vaccination. These TCRs come from a man in his fifties or sixties who received an inactivated influenza vaccine. Donor details come from another sample of the same person, matched by shared clones.

This clonotype has more than one count but fewer than ten. The rearrangement uses TRBV11-2 and TRBJ1-1, with no clear D. V shed 5 bases and J shed 5 bases, with 15 bases lying between them. In germline, CDR1 is SGHAT, CDR2 FQNNGV. There are 14 residues in the CDR3. The CDR3 bases are TGTGCCAGCAGCCGGTACGCCTCCGGGACTGAAGCTTTCTTT. It encodes CASSRYASGTEAFF.

This clonotype came up once. The V call is TRBV6-2 or TRBV6-3, the J call TRBJ2-1; a weak D match, TRBD1 (5 bases). Germline assignment: CDR1 MNHEY and CDR2 SVGEGT. The CDR3 has 14 amino acids. V lost 7 bases, J lost 4 bases, and 14 bases lay in between. CDR3 amino acids: CASTNGAGYNEQFF. CDR3 nucleotide sequence: TGTGCCAGCACCAATGGGGCCGGTTACAATGAGCAGTTCTTC.

The gene calls are TRBV2 and TRBJ1-6; tentative D call: TRBD1 (6 bases). The length of the CDR3 is 16 residues. The germline V and J ends were trimmed by 5 bases and 7 bases, with 18 bases remaining between them. Germline V gives CDR1 SNHLY, CDR2 FYNNEI. The CDR3 DNA sequence: TGTGCCAGCAGTATTTACAGGGTCGCGTTAAATTCACCCCTCCACTTT. Translated: CASSIYRVALNSPLHF.

This clonotype has only a few counts. The chain joins TRBV7-9 to TRBJ1-6; D gene uncertain. V was pared by 1 base and J by 9 bases, with 13 bases between. This CDR3 contains 15 residues. Germline V gives CDR1 SEHNR, CDR2 FQNEAQ (reference sequence). The CDR3 DNA is TGTGCCAGCAGCTTAGTGGCGGGAGTTGGTTCACCCCTCCACTTT. It is translated as CASSLVAGVGSPLHF.

This rearrangement joins TRBV11-2 to TRBJ2-3; D remains ambiguous. The V gene lost 0 bases and the J gene lost 0 bases, with 7 bases spanning the gap. This CDR3 is built from 15 residues. CDR1 is SGHAT, CDR2 FQNNGV, per germline. The CDR3 spells CASSLDGHSTDTQYF. CDR3 nucleotides: TGTGCCAGCAGCTTAGATGGGCATAGCACAGATACGCAGTATTTT.

The rearrangement uses TRBV4-3 and TRBJ1-4; tentatively, D is TRBD1 (5 bases). Germline assignment: CDR1 LGHNA and CDR2 YSLEER. The CDR3 extends over 15 amino acids. V shed 0 bases and J shed 6 bases, with 11 bases lying between them. The CDR3 is CASSQDQGLDEKLFF. In DNA form, the CDR3 reads TGCGCCAGCAGCCAAGATCAGGGACTGGATGAAAAACTGTTTTTT.

In its sample, this clonotype was seen a few times. The chain has TRBV5-8 and TRBJ1-5; no definite D call. Germline CDR1 and CDR2: SGHTS and YDEGEE. The CDR3 has 13 amino acids. V shed 0 bases and J shed 6 bases, with 7 bases lying between them. The CDR3 protein is CASSLDFFQPQHF. CDR3 nucleotides: TGTGCCAGCAGCTTGGACTTTTTTCAGCCCCAGCATTTT.

This clonotype came up many times. This chain links TRBV9 with TRBJ1-5; D remains ambiguous. Germline V gene data show CDR1 as SGDLS and CDR2 as YYNGEE. This CDR3 comprises 14 residues. Trimming stripped 4 bases from V and 1 base from J, with 9 bases between. The chain's CDR3 is CASSPTTSNQPQHF. The CDR3 nucleotides read TGTGCCAGCAGCCCCACGACCAGCAATCAGCCCCAGCATTTT. Filled out from reference TRBV9 and TRBJ1-5, the complete variable domain reads DSGVTQTPKHLITATGQRVTLRCSPRSGDLSVYWYQQSLDQGLQFLIQYYNGEERAKGNILERFSAQQFPDLHSELNLSSLELGDSALYFCASSPTTSNQPQHFGDGTRLSIL.

The rearrangement links TRBV6-5 to TRBJ2-4, with 7 bases matching TRBD1. Germline CDR1 MNHEY, CDR2 SVGAGI. V lost 4 bases to trimming and J lost 7 bases; unmatched junction nucleotides: 10. The CDR3 totals 15 residues. DNA of the CDR3: TGTGCCAGCAGTTCTCCGGGACAGCCGGGGAACATTCAGTACTTC. Translation: CASSSPGQPGNIQYF.

The chain recombines TRBV28 with TRBJ2-2; D is possibly TRBD2 (6 bases). V lost 6 bases to trimming and J lost 3 bases, with 17 bases between them. This CDR3 is built from 16 residues. Germline V lookup: CDR1 MDHEN, CDR2 SYDVKM. The DNA for the CDR3 is TGTGCCAGCAGGGACCCCGGGACTCCGTACACCGGGGAGCTGTTTTTT. The encoded protein is CASRDPGTPYTGELFF.

There are a few counts of this clonotype. The chain joins TRBV15 to TRBJ1-2; D is unclear. The CDR3 contains 14 residues. V dropped 0 bases and J dropped 1 base, with 6 bases sitting between them. Germline loops: CDR1 LNHNV, CDR2 YYDKDF (reference sequence). The CDR3 DNA is TGTGCCACCAGCAGAGATACGGTTAACTATGGCTACACCTTC. The encoded protein is CATSRDTVNYGYTF.

Only a few counts were recorded for this clonotype. J is TRBJ1-1 and V is TRBV7-9; 7 nucleotides agree with TRBD1. The germline V gene has CDR1 SEHNR and CDR2 FQNEAQ (reference sequence). The V segment lost 6 bases and the J segment 5 bases; nucleotides outside the gene matches: 12. The CDR3 is 15 amino acids. CDR3 sequence (DNA): TGTGCCAGCAGTCGAGAGACAGGGCGAGGAACTGAAGCTTTCTTT. Its translation is CASSRETGRGTEAFF.

This clonotype was picked up many times. This rearrangement joins TRBV7-8 to TRBJ1-5; D is uncertain. Germline V gives CDR1 SGHVS, CDR2 FQNEAQ. Trimming took off 5 bases at V and 6 bases at J, with 20 bases between the two ends. This CDR3 is built from 16 residues. CDR3 DNA sequence: TGTGCCAGCAGCCCCGTAGGGCAGGCGTTCTTTCAGCCCCAGCATTTT. This sequence encodes CASSPVGQAFFQPQHF.

The chain uses TRBV15 and TRBJ1-1; tentative D call: TRBD1 (6 bases). Trimming cost V 2 bases and J 0 bases, with 16 bases left between them. CDR1 is LNHNV, CDR2 YYDKDF, per germline (reference sequence). This CDR3 is 17 amino acids long. CDR3 region: CATSRKLTTGLNTEAFF. The CDR3 region has the DNA TGTGCCACCAGCAGAAAACTTACTACAGGGTTGAACACTGAAGCTTTCTTT.

CDR3 region: CASSLALQGGEQFF. The CDR3, as DNA: TGTGCCAGCAGTTTAGCGCTACAGGGGGGCGAGCAGTTCTTC. The rearrangement uses TRBV12-3 or TRBV12-4 and TRBJ2-1; 8 nucleotides align to TRBD1. The trim removed 0 bases at V and 10 bases at J, leaving 5 bases unmatched. This CDR3 has 14 residues.